These 5 T cell receptor beta chains came from one sample sequenced in a study of response to subunit inactivated influenza vaccine. TCRdb re-derived calls from the RT-PCR reads in MiXCR, one entry per CDR3 protein. Counted here are about 500,000 distinct CDR3 sequences, 10% to 15% occurring once; the ten biggest clones make up around 13%. Sample: PBMCs from blood, taken about 40 days after vaccination. These receptors originate from a man aged 50 to 60 who received an inactivated influenza vaccine.

In this sample, this clonotype turned up a few times. CDR3 in amino acids: CASSLGYSSTDTQYF. The CDR3 nucleotides are TGTGCCAGCAGCTTAGGGTACTCTAGCACAGATACGCAGTATTTT. The V call is TRBV7-2, the J call TRBJ2-3, with no clear D. Germline CDR1 SGHTA, CDR2 FQGNSA. Trimming removed 1 base from V and 0 bases from J, with 8 bases in between. This CDR3 has 15 residues.

As concerns this clonotype: A much larger clone lies one base from this, so it may be a read error. The CDR3 ends on some other residue instead of the conserved phenylalanine or tryptophan, so this is likely a read error. CDR3 coding DNA: TGTGCCAGCAGCCAGTCGACTAGCGGGGGAGCCCATCAAGAGACCCAGTACCTC. Protein: CASSQSTSGGAHQETQYL. This chain uses TRBV4-2 with TRBJ2-5; 12 bases map to TRBD2. Germline V lookup: CDR1 LGHNA, CDR2 YNFKEQ. The length of the CDR3 is 18 residues. The ends lost 3 bases at V and 2 bases at J; junction bases unmatched: 10.

This clonotype was seen more than once but under ten times. The V gene is TRBV5-5, the J gene TRBJ2-1; D uncertain. Looked up from germline, CDR1 is SGHKS and CDR2 is YYEKEE (reference sequence). The CDR3 covers 14 residues. Trimming removed 0 bases from V and 10 bases from J, with 14 bases in between. Here the CDR3 reads CASSLAVSRGEQFF. Written as DNA, the CDR3 is TGTGCCAGCAGCTTGGCCGTTAGCCGTGGCGAGCAGTTCTTC.

The gene calls are TRBV12-3 or TRBV12-4 and TRBJ1-2; a weak D match, TRBD1 (5 bases). V was shortened by 3 bases and J by 0 bases, with 11 bases between the two germline ends. The length of the CDR3 is 15 residues. The CDR3 reads CASSFGGKANYGYTF. CDR3 nucleotides: TGTGCCAGCAGTTTCGGGGGGAAGGCTAACTATGGCTACACCTTC.

This clonotype came up a few times. This chain uses TRBV6-2 or TRBV6-3 with TRBJ2-1; possibly TRBD1 for D (5 bases). Germline CDR1 is MNHEY and CDR2 is SVGEGT. This CDR3 is built from 12 residues. Trimming took 7 bases from V and 15 from J, leaving 19 bases between them. The CDR3 loop is CASKPGQGRPFF. DNA for the CDR3: TGTGCCAGCAAACCCGGGCAGGGCAGGCCGTTCTTC.